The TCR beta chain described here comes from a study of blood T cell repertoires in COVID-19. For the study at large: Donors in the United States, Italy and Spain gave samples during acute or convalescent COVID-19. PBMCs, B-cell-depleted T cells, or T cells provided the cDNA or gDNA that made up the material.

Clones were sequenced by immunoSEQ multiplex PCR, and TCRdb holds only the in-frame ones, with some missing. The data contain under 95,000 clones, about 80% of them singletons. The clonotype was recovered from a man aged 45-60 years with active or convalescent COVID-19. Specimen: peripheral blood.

The CDR3: CASSLGGGGLYEQYF. The CDR3 region has the DNA TGTGCCAGCAGCTTGGGTGGCGGGGGGCTCTACGAGCAGTACTTC. The chain couples TRBV5-4 to TRBJ2-7; TRBD2 matches at 8 bases. J gave up 3 bases and V 0 bases, and 5 bases lay outside the gene matches. There are 15 residues in the CDR3. Germline CDR1 and CDR2: SGHNT and YYREEE (reference sequence).